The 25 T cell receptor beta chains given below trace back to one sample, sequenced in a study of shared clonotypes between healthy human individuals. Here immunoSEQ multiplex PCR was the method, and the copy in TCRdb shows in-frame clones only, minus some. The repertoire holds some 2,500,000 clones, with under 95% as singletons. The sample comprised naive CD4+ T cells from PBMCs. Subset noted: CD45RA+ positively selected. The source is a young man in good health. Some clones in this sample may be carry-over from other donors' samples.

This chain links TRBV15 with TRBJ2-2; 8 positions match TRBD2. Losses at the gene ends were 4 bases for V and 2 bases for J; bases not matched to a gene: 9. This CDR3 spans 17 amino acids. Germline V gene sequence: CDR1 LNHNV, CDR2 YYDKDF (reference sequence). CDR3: CATSTPPGRDNTGELFF. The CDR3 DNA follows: TGTGCCACCAGCACCCCCCCCGGGAGGGACAACACCGGGGAGCTGTTTTTT.

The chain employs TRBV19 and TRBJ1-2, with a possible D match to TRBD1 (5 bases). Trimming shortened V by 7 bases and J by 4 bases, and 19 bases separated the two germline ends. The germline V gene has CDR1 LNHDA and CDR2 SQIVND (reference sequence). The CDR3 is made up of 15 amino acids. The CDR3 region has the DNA TGTGCCAGTACCAGATGGGACCCTCAGGGCTATGGCTACACCTTC. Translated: CASTRWDPQGYGYTF. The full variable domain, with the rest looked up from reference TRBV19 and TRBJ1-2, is DGGITQSPKYLFRKEGQNVTLSCEQNLNHDAMYWYRQDPGQGLRLIYYSQIVNDFQKGDIAEGYSVSREKKESFPLTVTSAQKNPTAFYLCASTRWDPQGYGYTFGSGTRLTVV.

The CDR3 spells CASSEDGYEQYF. CDR3 sequence (DNA): TGTGCCAGTAGTGAGGACGGCTACGAGCAGTACTTC. The chain is built from TRBV19 and TRBJ2-7; D not resolved. The V gene lost 5 bases and the J gene lost 3 bases, with 8 bases spanning the gap. Germline-derived CDR1 and CDR2 are LNHDA and SQIVND (reference sequence). The CDR3 runs to 12 residues.

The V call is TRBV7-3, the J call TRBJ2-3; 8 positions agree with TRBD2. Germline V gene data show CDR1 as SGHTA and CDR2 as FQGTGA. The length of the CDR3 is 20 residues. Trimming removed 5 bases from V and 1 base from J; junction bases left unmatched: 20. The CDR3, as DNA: TGTGCCAGCAGCCCGCTAGGGGAGGCGGGAGGCCCTCCTGGCACAGATACGCAGTATTTT. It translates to CASSPLGEAGGPPGTDTQYF.

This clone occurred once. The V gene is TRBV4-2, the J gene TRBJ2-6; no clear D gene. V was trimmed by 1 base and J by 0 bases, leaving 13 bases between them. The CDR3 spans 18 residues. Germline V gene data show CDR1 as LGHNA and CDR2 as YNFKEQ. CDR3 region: CASSQGVGTSSGANVLTF. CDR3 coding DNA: TGTGCCAGCAGCCAAGGGGTTGGCACAAGCTCTGGGGCCAACGTCCTGACTTTC.

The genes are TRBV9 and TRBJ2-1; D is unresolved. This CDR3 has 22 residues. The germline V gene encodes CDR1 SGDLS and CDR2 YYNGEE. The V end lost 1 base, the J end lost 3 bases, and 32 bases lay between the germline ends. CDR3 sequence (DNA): TGTGCCAGCAGCGTAAATCCTCTGACTCTAAGGGTGGAGACCTCCCTCTACAATGAGCAGTTCTTC. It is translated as CASSVNPLTLRVETSLYNEQFF.

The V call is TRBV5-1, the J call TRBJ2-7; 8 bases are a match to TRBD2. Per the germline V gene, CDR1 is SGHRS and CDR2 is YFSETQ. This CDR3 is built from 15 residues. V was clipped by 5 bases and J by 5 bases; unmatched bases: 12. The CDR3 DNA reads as TGCGCCAGCAGGTTTAGCGGGACGAATCCCCACGAGCAGTACTTC. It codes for CASRFSGTNPHEQYF.

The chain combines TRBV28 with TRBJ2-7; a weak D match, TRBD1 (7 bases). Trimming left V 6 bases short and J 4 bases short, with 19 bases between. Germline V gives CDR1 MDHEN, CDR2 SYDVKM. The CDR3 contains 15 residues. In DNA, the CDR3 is TGTGCCAGCAGACCGGGCCAGGGGGGACAATACGAGCAGTACTTC. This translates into CASRPGQGGQYEQYF.

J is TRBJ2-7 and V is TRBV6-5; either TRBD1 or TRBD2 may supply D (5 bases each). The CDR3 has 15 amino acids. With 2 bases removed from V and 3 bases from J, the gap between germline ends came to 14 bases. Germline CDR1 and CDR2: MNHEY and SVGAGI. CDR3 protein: CASSYSRDGFYEQYF. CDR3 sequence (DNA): TGTGCCAGCAGTTACAGCAGGGACGGGTTCTACGAGCAGTACTTC.

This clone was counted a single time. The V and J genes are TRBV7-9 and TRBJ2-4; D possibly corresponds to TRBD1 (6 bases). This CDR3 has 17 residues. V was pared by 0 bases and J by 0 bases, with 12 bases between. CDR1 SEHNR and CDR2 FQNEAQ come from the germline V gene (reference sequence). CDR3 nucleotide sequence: TGTGCCAGCAGCTTAGCGGAAGGGGGAGAAGCCAAAAACATTCAGTACTTC. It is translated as CASSLAEGGEAKNIQYF.

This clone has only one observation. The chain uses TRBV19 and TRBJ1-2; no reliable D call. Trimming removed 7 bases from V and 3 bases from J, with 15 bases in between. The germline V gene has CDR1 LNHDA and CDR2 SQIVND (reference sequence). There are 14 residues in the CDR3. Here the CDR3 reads CASTLGSFDYGYTF. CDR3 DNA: TGTGCCAGTACTCTGGGGTCGTTTGACTATGGCTACACCTTC.

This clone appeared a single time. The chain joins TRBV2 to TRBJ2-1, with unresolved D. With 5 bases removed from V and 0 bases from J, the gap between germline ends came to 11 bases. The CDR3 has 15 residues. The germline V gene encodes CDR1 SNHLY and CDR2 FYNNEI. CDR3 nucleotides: TGTGCCAGCAGTCCTACAGCTTACTCCTACAATGAGCAGTTCTTC. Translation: CASSPTAYSYNEQFF.

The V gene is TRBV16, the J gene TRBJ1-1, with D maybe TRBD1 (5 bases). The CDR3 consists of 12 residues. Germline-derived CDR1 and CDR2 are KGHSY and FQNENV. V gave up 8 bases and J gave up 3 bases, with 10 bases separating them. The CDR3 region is CASRGPYTEAFF. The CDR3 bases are TGTGCCAGCCGGGGACCCTACACTGAAGCTTTCTTT.

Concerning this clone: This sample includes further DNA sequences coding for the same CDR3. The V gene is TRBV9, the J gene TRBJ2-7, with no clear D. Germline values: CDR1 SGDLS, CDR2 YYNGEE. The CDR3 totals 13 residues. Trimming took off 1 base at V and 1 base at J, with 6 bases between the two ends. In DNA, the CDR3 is TGTGCCAGCAGCGTATCTCCATCCTACGAGCAGTACTTC. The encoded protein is CASSVSPSYEQYF.

The CDR3 is CASSLRALAQGETQYF. CDR3 bases: TGTGCCAGCAGCCTGAGGGCTCTAGCGCAAGGGGAGACCCAGTACTTC. The chain uses TRBV7-8 and TRBJ2-5; D is possibly TRBD2 (6 bases). CDR3 length: 16 amino acids. Germline V CDR1 and CDR2: SGHVS, FQNEAQ. The V and J ends lost 5 bases and 5 bases respectively, with 21 bases between them.

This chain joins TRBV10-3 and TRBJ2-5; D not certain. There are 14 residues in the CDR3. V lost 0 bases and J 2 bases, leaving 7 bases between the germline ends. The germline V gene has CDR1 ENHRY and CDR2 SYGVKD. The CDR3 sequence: CAISESRLQETQYF. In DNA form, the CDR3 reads TGTGCCATCAGTGAGTCAAGGTTACAAGAGACCCAGTACTTC.

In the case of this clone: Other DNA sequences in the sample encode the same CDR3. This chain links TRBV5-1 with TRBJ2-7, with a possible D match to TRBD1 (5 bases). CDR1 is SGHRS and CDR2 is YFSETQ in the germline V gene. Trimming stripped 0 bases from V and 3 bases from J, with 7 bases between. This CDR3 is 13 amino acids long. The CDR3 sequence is CASSLVRGYEQYF. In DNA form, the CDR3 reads TGCGCCAGCAGCTTGGTAAGGGGCTACGAGCAGTACTTC.

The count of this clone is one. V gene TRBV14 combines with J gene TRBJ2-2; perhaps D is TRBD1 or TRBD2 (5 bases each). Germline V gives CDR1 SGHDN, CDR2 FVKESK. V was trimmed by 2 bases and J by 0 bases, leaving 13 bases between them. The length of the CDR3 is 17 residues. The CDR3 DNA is TGTGCCAGCAGCCAACACCGGGACGCAGCGAACACCGGGGAGCTGTTTTTT. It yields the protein CASSQHRDAANTGELFF.

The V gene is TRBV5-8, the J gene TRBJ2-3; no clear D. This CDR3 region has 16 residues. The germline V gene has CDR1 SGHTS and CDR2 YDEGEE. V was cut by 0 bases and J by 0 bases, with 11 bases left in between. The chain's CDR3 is CASSLGLGLSTDTQYF. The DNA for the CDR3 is TGTGCCAGCAGCTTGGGTCTAGGTCTAAGCACAGATACGCAGTATTTT.

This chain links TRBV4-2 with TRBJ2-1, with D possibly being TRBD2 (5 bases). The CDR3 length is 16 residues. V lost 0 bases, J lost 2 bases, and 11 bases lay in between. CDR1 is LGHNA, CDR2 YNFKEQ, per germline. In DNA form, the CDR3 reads TGTGCCAGCAGCCAAGAACTAGTCTTGGCCTACAATGAGCAGTTCTTC. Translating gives CASSQELVLAYNEQFF.

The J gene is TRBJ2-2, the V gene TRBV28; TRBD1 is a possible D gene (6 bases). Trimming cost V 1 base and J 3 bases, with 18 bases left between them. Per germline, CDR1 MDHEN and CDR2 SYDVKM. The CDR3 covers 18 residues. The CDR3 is CASSLSQARGEDTGELFF. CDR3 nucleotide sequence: TGTGCCAGCAGTTTATCCCAGGCCAGGGGAGAGGACACCGGGGAGCTGTTTTTT.

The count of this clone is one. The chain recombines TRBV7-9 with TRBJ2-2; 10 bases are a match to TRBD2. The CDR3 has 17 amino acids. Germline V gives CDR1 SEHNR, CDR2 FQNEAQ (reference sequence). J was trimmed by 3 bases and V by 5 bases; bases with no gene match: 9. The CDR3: CASSPHRTSGDTGELFF. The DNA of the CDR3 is TGTGCCAGCAGCCCCCATCGGACTAGCGGAGACACCGGGGAGCTGTTTTTT.

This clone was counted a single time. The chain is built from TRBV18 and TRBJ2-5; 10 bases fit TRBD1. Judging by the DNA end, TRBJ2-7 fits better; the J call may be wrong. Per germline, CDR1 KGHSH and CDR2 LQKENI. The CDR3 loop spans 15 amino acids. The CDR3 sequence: CASSRGQGSSYEQYF. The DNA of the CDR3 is TGTGCCAGCTCGCGGGGACAGGGGTCCTCCTACGAGCAGTACTTC.

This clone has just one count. CDR3 loop: CASRGIAIVYEQFF. In DNA form, the CDR3 reads TGTGCCAGCAGGGGTATCGCTATTGTCTATGAGCAGTTCTTC. The J gene is TRBJ2-1, the V gene TRBV6-1; D unresolved. CDR1 and CDR2 from the germline V gene are MNHNS and SASEGT. The CDR3 extends over 14 amino acids. V was shortened by 6 bases and J by 8 bases, with 17 bases between the two germline ends.

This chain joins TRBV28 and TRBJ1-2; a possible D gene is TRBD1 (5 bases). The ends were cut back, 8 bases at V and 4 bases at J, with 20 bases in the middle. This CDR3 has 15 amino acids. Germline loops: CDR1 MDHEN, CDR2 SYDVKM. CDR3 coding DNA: TGTGCCAGCCAAGCCCTTCTAGGGGCGAGCTATGGCTACACCTTC. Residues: CASQALLGASYGYTF.